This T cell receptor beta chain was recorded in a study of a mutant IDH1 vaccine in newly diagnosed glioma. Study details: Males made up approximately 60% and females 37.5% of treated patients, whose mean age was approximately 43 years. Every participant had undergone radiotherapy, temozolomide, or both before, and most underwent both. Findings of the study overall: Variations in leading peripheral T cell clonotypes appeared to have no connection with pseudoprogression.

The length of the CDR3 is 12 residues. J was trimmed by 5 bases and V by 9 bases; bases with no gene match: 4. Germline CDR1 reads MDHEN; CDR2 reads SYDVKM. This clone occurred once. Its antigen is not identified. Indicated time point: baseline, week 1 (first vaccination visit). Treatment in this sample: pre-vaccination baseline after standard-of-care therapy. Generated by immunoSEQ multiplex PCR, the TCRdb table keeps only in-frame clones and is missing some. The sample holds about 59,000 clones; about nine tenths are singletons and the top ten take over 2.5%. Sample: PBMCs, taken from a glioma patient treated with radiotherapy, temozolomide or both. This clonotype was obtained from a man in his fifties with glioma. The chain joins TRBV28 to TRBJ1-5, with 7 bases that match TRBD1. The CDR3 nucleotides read TGTGCCAGTACGGGACAGTATCAGCCCCAGCATTTT. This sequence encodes CASTGQYQPQHF.